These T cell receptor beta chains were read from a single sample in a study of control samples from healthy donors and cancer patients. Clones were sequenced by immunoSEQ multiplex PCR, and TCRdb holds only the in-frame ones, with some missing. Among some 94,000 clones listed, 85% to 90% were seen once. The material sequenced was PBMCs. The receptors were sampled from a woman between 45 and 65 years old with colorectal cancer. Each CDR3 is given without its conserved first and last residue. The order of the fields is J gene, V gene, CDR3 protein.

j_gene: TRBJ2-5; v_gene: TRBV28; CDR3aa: ASSFLAGGQETQY
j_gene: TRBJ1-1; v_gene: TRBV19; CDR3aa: ASSITRNTEAF
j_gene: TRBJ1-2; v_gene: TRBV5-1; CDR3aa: ASSPNQGGSLDGYT
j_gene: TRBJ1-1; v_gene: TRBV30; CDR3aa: AWSPPQTDGGF
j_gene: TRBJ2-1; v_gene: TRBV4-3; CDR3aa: ASSQDTAGEYNEQF
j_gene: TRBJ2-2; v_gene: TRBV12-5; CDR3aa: ASGLGLSNTGELF
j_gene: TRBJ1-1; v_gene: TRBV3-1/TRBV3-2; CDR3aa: ASSEVPPVGGAF
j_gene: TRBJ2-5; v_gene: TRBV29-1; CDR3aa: SVTIQGPGEAQY
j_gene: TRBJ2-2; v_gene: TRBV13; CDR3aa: ASRAMEQFTGELF
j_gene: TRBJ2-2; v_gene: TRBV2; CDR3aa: ASSDVAGNTGELF
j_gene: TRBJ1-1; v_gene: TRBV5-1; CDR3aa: ASSLEGSTEAF
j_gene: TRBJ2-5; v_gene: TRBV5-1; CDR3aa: ASSFGFGKETQY
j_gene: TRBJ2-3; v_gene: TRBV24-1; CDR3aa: ATSDYGGSRNTQY
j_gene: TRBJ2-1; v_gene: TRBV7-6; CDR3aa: ASSSGTSGGRGEQF
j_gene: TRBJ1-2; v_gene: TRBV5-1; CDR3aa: ASSSLRQGEGYT
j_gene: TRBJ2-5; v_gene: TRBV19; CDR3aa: ASSTLAGGKETQY
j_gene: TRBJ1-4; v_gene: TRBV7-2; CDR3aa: ASSFGDRIGNEKLF
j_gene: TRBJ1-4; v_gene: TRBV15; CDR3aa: ATTWTGEF
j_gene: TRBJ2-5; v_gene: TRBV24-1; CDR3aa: ATSEVGTGRSSETQY
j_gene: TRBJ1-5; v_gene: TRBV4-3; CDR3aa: ASSQGTVSNQPQH
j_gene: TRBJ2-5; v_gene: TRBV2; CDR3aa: ASKSQGTFQETQY
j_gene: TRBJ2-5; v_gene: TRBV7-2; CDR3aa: ASSTRLAGGPVQETQY
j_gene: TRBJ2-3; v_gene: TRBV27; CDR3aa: ASSLVAGGTDTQY
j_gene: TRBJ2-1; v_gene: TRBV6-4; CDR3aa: ASSDSRTYNEQF
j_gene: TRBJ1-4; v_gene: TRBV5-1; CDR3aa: ASSSDSTDQKLF
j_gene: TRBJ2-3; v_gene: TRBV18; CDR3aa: ASSPPDGTDTQY
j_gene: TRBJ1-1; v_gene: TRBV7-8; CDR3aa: ASSWTRGRRGTEAF
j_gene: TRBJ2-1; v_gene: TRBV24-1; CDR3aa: ATSRNFPYNEQF
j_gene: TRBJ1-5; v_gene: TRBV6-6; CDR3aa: ASSWGNNQPQH
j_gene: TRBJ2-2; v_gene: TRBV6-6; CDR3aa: ASKTGTPNTGELF
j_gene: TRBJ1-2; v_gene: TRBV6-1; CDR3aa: ASSEAGLGSYGYT
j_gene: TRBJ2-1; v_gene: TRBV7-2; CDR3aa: ASSLVRSNEQF
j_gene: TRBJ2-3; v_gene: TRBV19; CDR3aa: ASRRNGQGVQY
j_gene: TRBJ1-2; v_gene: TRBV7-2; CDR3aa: ASSPQGQGAHGYT
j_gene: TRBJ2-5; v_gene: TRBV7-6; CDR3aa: ASSNGAGAQIPQY
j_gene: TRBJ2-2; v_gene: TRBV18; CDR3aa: ASSPQGAKNTGELF
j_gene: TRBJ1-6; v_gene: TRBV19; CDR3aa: ASKPGVYNSPLH
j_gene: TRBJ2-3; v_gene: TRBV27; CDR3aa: ASSLRGGWTDTQY
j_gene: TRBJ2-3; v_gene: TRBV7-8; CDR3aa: ASSRRALGDTQY
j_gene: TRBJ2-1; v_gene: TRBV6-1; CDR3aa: ASSEYGGLVDEQF
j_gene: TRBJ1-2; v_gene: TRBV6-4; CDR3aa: ASSQGKYGYT
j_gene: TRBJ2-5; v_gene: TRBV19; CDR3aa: ASKGTVQETQY
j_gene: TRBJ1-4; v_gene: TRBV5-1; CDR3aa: ASREGQVDEKLF
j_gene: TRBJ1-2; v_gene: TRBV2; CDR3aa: ASTARTVGYGYT
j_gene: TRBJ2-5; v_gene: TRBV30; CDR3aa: AWISWSQETQY
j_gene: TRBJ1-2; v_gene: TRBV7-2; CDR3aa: ASSLGDSLGYT
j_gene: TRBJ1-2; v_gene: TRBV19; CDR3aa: ASSMSGGYGYT
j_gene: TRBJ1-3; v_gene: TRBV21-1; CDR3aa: ASSLIASGNTIY